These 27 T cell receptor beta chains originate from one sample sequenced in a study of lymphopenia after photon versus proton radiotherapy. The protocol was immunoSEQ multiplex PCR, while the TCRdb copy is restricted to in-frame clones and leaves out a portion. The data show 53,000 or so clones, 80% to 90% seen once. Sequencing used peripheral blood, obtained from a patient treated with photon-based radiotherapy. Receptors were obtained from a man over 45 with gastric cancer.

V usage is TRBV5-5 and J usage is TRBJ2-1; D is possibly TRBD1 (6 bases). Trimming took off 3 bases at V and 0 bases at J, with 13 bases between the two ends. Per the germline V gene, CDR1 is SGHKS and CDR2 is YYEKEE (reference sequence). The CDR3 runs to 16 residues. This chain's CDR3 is CASSSPTGSSYNEQFF. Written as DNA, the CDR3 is TGTGCCAGCAGCTCTCCAACAGGGAGCTCCTACAATGAGCAGTTCTTC. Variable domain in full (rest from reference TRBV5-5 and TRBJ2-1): DAGVTQSPTHLIKTRGQQVTLRCSPISGHKSVSWYQQVLGQGPQFIFQYYEKEERGRGNFPDRFSARQFPNYSSELNVNALLLGDSALYLCASSSPTGSSYNEQFFGPGTRLTVL.

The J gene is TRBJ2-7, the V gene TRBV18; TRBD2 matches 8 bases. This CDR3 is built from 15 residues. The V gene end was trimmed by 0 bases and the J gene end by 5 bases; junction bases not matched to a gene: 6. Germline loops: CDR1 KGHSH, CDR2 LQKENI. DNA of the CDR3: TGTGCCAGCTCACCACCCAGCGGGAGTACCCACGAGCAGTACTTC. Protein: CASSPPSGSTHEQYF.

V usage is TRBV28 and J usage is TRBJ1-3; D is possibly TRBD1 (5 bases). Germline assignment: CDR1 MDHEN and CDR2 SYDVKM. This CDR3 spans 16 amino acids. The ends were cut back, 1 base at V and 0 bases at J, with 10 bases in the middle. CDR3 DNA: TGTGCCAGCAGTTTATTACCCGACAGCTCTGGAAACACCATATATTTT. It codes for CASSLLPDSSGNTIYF.

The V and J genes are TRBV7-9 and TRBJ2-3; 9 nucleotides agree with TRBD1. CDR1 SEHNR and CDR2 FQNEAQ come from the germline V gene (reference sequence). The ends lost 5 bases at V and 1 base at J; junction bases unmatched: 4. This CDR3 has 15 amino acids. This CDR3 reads CASSDRDRGTDTQYF. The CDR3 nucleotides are TGTGCCAGCAGCGATCGGGACAGGGGCACAGATACGCAGTATTTT.

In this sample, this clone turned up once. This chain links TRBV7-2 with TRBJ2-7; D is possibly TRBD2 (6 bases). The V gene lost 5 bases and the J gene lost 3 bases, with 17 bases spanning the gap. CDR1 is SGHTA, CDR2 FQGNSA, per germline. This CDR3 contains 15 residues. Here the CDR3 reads CASSLRDGEDYEQYF. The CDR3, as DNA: TGTGCCAGCAGCCTCCGGGACGGGGAGGACTACGAGCAGTACTTC.

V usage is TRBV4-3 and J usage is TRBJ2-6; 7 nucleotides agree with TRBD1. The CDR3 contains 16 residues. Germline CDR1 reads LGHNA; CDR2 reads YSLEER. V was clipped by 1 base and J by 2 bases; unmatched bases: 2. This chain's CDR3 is CASSQVTGAGANVLTF. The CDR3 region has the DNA TGCGCCAGCAGCCAAGTCACAGGGGCTGGGGCCAACGTCCTGACTTTC.

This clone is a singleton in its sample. The DNA of the CDR3 is TGCAGCGTTGGGCTCAGGTTAAAAGATACGCAGTATTTT. Translation gives CSVGLRLKDTQYF. The V call is TRBV29-1, the J call TRBJ2-3; D gene unclear. The length of the CDR3 is 13 residues. V was cut by 4 bases and J by 5 bases, with 13 bases left in between. In germline, CDR1 is SQVTM, CDR2 ANQGSEA.

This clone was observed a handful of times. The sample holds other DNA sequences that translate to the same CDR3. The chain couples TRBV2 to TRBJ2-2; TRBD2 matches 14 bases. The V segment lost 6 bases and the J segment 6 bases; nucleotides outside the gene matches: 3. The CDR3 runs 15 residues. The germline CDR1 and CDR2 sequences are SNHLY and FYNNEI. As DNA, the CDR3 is TGTGCCAGCAGGGGGACTAGCGGGAGCCCCGGGGAGCTGTTTTTT. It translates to CASRGTSGSPGELFF.

The CDR3 spells CASSDSKTPSRSNQPQHF. In DNA, the CDR3 is TGTGCCAGCAGTGACTCGAAGACCCCCAGTAGAAGCAATCAGCCCCAGCATTTT. The chain is built from TRBV6-4 and TRBJ1-5; D remains ambiguous. The germline V gene encodes CDR1 MRHNA and CDR2 SNTAGT. The CDR3 sequence is 18 residues long. Trimming removed 0 bases at V and 1 base at J, with 16 bases between.

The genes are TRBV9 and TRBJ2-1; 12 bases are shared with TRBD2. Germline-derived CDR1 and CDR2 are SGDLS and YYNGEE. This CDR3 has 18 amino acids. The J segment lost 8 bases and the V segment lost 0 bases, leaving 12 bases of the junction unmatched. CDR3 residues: CASSVVASGRARSYEQFF. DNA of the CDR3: TGTGCCAGCAGCGTAGTTGCTAGCGGGAGGGCCCGTTCCTATGAGCAGTTCTTC.

The chain's CDR3 is CASRGPTGYNEQFF. DNA for the CDR3: TGTGCCAGTAGGGGCCCGACTGGCTACAATGAGCAGTTCTTC. V is TRBV19 and J is TRBJ2-1; the D is unclear. The V gene lost 6 bases and the J gene lost 3 bases, with 12 bases spanning the gap. The CDR3 has 14 amino acids. Per germline, CDR1 LNHDA and CDR2 SQIVND (reference sequence).

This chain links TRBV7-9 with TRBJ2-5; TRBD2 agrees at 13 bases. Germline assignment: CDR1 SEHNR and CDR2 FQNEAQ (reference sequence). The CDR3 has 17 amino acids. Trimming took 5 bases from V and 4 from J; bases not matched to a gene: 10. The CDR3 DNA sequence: TGTGCCAGCAGCCTATCGGGACTAGCGGGAAGACGAGAGACCCAGTACTTC. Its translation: CASSLSGLAGRRETQYF.

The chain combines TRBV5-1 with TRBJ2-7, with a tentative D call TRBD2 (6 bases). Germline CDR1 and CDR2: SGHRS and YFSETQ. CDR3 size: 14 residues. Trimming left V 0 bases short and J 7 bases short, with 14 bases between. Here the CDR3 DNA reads TGCGCCAGCAGCTTGGCCGGGGGAACCCCTGAGCAGTACTTC. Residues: CASSLAGGTPEQYF.

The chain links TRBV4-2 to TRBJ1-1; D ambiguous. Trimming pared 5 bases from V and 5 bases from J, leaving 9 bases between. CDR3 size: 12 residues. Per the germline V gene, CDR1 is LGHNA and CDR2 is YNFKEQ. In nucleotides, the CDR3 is TGTGCCAGCAGCTATGGGAGGACTGAAGCTTTCTTT. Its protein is CASSYGRTEAFF.

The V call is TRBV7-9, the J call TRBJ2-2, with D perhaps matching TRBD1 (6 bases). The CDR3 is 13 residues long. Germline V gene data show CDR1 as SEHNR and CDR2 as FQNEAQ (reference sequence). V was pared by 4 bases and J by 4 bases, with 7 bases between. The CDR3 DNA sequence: TGTGCCAGCAGCTCGGACAGCACCGGGGAGCTGTTTTTT. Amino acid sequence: CASSSDSTGELFF.

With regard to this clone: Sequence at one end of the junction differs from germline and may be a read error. CDR3 DNA sequence: TGTGCCAGTAGTATATCCCAGACAGGGGGCGGCTCCCACGAGCAGTACTTC. Translating gives CASSISQTGGGSHEQYF. The chain recombines TRBV19 with TRBJ2-7, with 10 positions matching TRBD1. Germline CDR1 reads LNHDA; CDR2 reads SQIVND (reference sequence). The CDR3 has 17 residues.

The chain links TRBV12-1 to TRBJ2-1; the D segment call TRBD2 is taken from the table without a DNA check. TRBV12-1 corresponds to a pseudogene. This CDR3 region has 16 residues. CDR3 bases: TGTGCCAGCAGCTTAAACGGACGCGGGATAAAGGATGAGCAGTTCTTC. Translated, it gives CASSLNGRGIKDEQFF.

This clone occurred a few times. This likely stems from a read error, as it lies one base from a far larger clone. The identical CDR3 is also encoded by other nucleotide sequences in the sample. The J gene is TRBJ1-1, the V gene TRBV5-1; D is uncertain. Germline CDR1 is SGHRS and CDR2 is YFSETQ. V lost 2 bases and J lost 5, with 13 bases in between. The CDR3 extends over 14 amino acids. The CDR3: CASSFPGRETEAFF. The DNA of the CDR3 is TGCGCCAGCAGCTTTCCCGGGAGGGAGACTGAAGCTTTCTTT.

CDR3 nucleotide sequence: TGTGCCAGCAGCTACGATGCCGGGACAGGGGGGGAAAAACTGTTTTTT. Protein sequence: CASSYDAGTGGEKLFF. The chain uses TRBV5-5 and TRBJ1-4, with 11 bases identical to TRBD1. The V and J ends lost 3 bases and 8 bases, in that order; junction bases with no gene match: 9. CDR3 length equals 16 residues. The V gene's germline CDR1 is SGHKS and CDR2 YYEKEE (reference sequence).

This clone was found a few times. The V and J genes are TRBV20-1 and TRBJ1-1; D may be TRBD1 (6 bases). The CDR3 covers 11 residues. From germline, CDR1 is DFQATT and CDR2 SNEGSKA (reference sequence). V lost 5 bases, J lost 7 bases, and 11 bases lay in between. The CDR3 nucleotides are TGCAGTGCTCCTTTCAGGGGTGAAGCTTTCTTT. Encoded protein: CSAPFRGEAFF.

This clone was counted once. The CDR3 loop is CASSLGGTYNEQFF. The CDR3, as DNA: TGTGCCAGCAGCTTAGGTGGAACCTACAATGAGCAGTTCTTC. The gene calls are TRBV11-3 and TRBJ2-1; no reliable D call. Germline assignment: CDR1 SGHNT and CDR2 YENEEA. The germline V and J ends were trimmed by 1 base and 2 bases, with 6 bases remaining between them. The CDR3 runs to 14 residues.

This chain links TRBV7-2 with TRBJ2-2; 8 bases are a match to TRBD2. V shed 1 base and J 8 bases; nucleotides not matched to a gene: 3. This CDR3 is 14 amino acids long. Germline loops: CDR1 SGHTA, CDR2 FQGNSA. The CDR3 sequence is CASSLGSGTGELFF. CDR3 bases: TGTGCCAGCAGCTTAGGTAGCGGGACTGGGGAGCTGTTTTTT.

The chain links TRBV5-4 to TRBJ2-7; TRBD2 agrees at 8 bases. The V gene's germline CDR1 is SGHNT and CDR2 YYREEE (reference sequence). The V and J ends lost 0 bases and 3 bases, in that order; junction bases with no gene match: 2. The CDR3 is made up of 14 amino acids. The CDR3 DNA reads TGTGCCAGCAGCTTGGGGGCGGGAGGCTACGAGCAGTACTTC. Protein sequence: CASSLGAGGYEQYF.

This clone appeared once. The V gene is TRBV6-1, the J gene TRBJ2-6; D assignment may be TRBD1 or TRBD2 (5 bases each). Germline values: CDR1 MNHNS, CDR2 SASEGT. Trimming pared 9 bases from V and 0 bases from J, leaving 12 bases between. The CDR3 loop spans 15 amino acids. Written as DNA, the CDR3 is TGTGCCAGAGGGGACCTTGTCTCTGGGGCCAACGTCCTGACTTTC. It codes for CARGDLVSGANVLTF.

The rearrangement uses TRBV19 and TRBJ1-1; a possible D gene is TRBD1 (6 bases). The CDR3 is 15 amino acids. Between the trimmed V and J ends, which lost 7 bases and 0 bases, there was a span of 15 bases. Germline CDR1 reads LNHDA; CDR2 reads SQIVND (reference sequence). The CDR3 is CASNPHRALNTEAFF. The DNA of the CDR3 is TGTGCCAGTAACCCACACAGGGCACTGAACACTGAAGCTTTCTTT.

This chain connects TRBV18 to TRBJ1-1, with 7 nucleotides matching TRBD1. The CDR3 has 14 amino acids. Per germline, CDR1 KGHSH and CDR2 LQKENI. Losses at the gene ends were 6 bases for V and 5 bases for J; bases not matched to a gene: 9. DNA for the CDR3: TGTGCCAGCTCCCAGGGGGGTCCGGGAACTGAAGCTTTCTTT. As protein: CASSQGGPGTEAFF.

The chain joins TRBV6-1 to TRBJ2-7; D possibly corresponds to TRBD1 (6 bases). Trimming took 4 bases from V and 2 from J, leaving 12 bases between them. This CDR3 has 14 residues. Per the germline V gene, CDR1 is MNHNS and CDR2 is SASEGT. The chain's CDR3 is CASSGDRPPYEQYF. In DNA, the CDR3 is TGTGCCAGCAGTGGAGACAGGCCCCCCTACGAGCAGTACTTC.